Presented here are 20 T cell receptor beta chains from one specimen sequenced in a study of T-cell memory formation after mild COVID-19. Each CDR3 protein is one row after TCRdb ran MiXCR on the 5' RACE reads. The sample lists around 250,000 distinct CDR3 sequences, about 16% seen once, with 20% to 25% in the top ten. Sequencing was performed on PBMCs or a T cell subset sorted from them (not recorded which). These receptors all come from a man aged 18 to 30 who had mild COVID-19 (a few samples of this study predate the infection). Cell type and time point are not known.

This clonotype was seen a few times. This rearrangement joins TRBV30 to TRBJ2-4, with a weak D call TRBD1 (6 bases). The CDR3 extends over 13 amino acids. Germline assignment: CDR1 GTSNPN and CDR2 SVGIG (reference sequence). V was pared by 2 bases and J by 6 bases, with 11 bases between. CDR3 protein: CAWSKARGNIQYF. The DNA for the CDR3 is TGTGCCTGGAGTAAGGCCAGGGGAAACATTCAGTACTTC.

This chain connects TRBV7-2 to TRBJ1-2; tentatively, D is TRBD1 (5 bases). Germline-derived CDR1 and CDR2 are SGHTA and FQGNSA. Deletions cut 1 base from V and 5 bases from J, with 17 bases between. The CDR3 runs 16 residues. The CDR3 coding sequence is TGTGCCAGCAGCTTAGTGGTAGTGGGGCTCGGATATGGCTACACCTTC. Its translation: CASSLVVVGLGYGYTF.

The chain carries TRBV2 and TRBJ1-5; unclear D gene. The CDR3 totals 14 residues. Trimming took 3 bases from V and 3 from J, leaving 9 bases between them. The V gene's germline CDR1 is SNHLY and CDR2 FYNNEI. The CDR3 sequence: CASSDYGINQPQHF. The CDR3 region has the DNA TGTGCCAGCAGTGACTACGGAATCAATCAGCCCCAGCATTTT.

This clonotype came up a few times. The rearrangement uses TRBV7-2 and TRBJ2-5; the match to TRBD2 covers 13 bases. Trimming took 2 bases from V and 5 from J; bases not matched to a gene: 5. CDR1 SGHTA and CDR2 FQGNSA come from the germline V gene. The CDR3 consists of 16 residues. The CDR3 region is CASSLISGLAGETQYF. In nucleotides, the CDR3 is TGTGCCAGCAGCTTAATCTCGGGACTAGCGGGGGAGACCCAGTACTTC.

This clonotype was found a few times. J is TRBJ2-5 and V is TRBV13; a weak D match, TRBD2 (7 bases). The CDR3 is made up of 16 amino acids. Trimming took off 4 bases at V and 2 bases at J, with 17 bases between the two ends. Germline V gene lookup returns CDR1 PRHDT and CDR2 FYEKMQ (reference sequence). Here the CDR3 DNA reads TGTGCCAGCAGCTCCGGGGGGCTAGCAGGTCAAGAGACCCAGTACTTC. This sequence encodes CASSSGGLAGQETQYF.

V usage is TRBV20-1 and J usage is TRBJ1-1, with D hard to call. Trimming left V 6 bases short and J 4 bases short, with 18 bases between. CDR1 is DFQATT and CDR2 is SNEGSKA in the germline V gene (reference sequence). The CDR3 is made up of 14 amino acids. The CDR3 DNA reads as TGCAGTGCCCTGAGCTATTCCCTTTCCACTGAAGCTTTCTTT. Residues: CSALSYSLSTEAFF.

The CDR3 nucleotides read TGTGCCAGCAGTGAGACAGGGACCCAAGAGACCCAGTACTTC. It is translated as CASSETGTQETQYF. The rearrangement links TRBV2 to TRBJ2-5; 7 bases fit TRBD1. From germline, CDR1 is SNHLY and CDR2 FYNNEI. This CDR3 has 14 amino acids. Trimming took 3 bases from V and 1 from J; bases not matched to a gene: 2.

The chain employs TRBV6-2 or TRBV6-3 and TRBJ2-7; D possibly corresponds to TRBD1 (6 bases). The CDR3 totals 13 residues. V lost 5 bases and J lost 6, with 14 bases in between. In germline, CDR1 is MNHEY, CDR2 SVGEGT. The CDR3 spells CASSPLTGFEQYV. The DNA of the CDR3 is TGTGCCAGCAGTCCCCTCACAGGGTTCGAGCAGTACGTC.

This clonotype was recorded a few times. The chain employs TRBV29-1 and TRBJ1-1; D is undetermined. CDR3 length: 13 amino acids. Germline V gives CDR1 SQVTM, CDR2 ANQGSEA. Trimming stripped 6 bases from V and 6 bases from J, with 17 bases between. The CDR3 nucleotides are TGCAGCGTGACGCCAGCCACCAGCCCTGAAGCTTTCTTT. It specifies CSVTPATSPEAFF.

This clonotype has at least ten counts. The chain links TRBV7-6 to TRBJ2-7; perhaps TRBD2 as D (6 bases). Germline CDR1 reads SGHVS; CDR2 reads FNYEAQ. Trimming stripped 2 bases from V and 1 base from J, with 12 bases between. There are 15 residues in the CDR3. Here the CDR3 DNA reads TGTGCCAGCAGCTTATGGGGAGGCAGTTCCTACGAGCAGTACTTC. This translates into CASSLWGGSSYEQYF.

The chain is built from TRBV6-6 and TRBJ1-5; no reliable D call. This CDR3 region has 14 residues. Per germline, CDR1 MNHNY and CDR2 SVGAGI (reference sequence). V was clipped by 5 bases and J by 1 base, with 9 bases between them. CDR3 in DNA: TGTGCCAGCAGTGCCGGGTCCAGCAATCAGCCCCAGCATTTT. Its translation is CASSAGSSNQPQHF.

This clonotype has a count of ten or more. This rearrangement joins TRBV29-1 to TRBJ1-2; no clear D gene. Trimming cost V 4 bases and J 7 bases, with 13 bases left between them. In germline, CDR1 is SQVTM, CDR2 ANQGSEA. The CDR3 runs 12 residues. The chain's CDR3 is CSVGLGRSGYTF. In DNA form, the CDR3 reads TGCAGCGTTGGGCTAGGGCGGAGTGGCTACACCTTC.

The chain recombines TRBV7-9 with TRBJ1-1, with D perhaps TRBD1 (6 bases). Trimming removed 5 bases from V and 0 bases from J, with 13 bases in between. This CDR3 contains 15 residues. Germline CDR1 reads SEHNR; CDR2 reads FQNEAQ (reference sequence). The CDR3 sequence: CASSGWDIMNTEAFF. The CDR3 coding sequence is TGTGCCAGCAGCGGTTGGGACATCATGAACACTGAAGCTTTCTTT.

V gene TRBV29-1 combines with J gene TRBJ1-2; D is possibly TRBD1 (6 bases). Germline V gene data show CDR1 as SQVTM and CDR2 as ANQGSEA. The CDR3 consists of 15 residues. Between the trimmed V and J ends, which lost 1 base and 7 bases, there was a span of 19 bases. This CDR3 reads CSVEVHEGGGGGYTF. CDR3 DNA: TGCAGCGTTGAAGTCCACGAAGGGGGAGGAGGTGGCTACACCTTC.

The CDR3 here is CASSDNTGELFF. CDR3 coding DNA: TGCGCCAGCAGTGACAATACCGGGGAGCTGTTTTTT. The chain employs TRBV10-1 and TRBJ2-2, with D unclear. The CDR3 has 12 amino acids. The V and J ends lost 3 bases and 5 bases respectively, with 4 bases between them. Germline-derived CDR1 and CDR2 are WNHNN and SYGVQD (reference sequence).

The chain joins TRBV4-3 to TRBJ2-2, with D tentatively TRBD1 or TRBD2 (5 bases each). V was pared by 0 bases and J by 4 bases, with 9 bases between. CDR3 length: 15 amino acids. Germline V gene data show CDR1 as LGHNA and CDR2 as YSLEER. CDR3 region: CASSQDGGGTGELFF. The DNA of the CDR3 is TGCGCCAGCAGCCAAGATGGGGGTGGCACCGGGGAGCTGTTTTTT.

The V call is TRBV2, the J call TRBJ2-3; D is unresolved. The CDR3 is 13 residues long. V was pared by 2 bases and J by 2 bases, with 5 bases between. From germline, CDR1 is SNHLY and CDR2 FYNNEI. The CDR3 loop is CASSETFTDTQYF. CDR3 in DNA: TGTGCCAGCAGTGAAACCTTCACAGATACGCAGTATTTT.

Comments on this clonotype: One base away lies a much larger clone, so this may be a sequencing read error. The genes are TRBV12-3 or TRBV12-4 and TRBJ2-3, with no clear D. Trimming stripped 4 bases from V and 5 bases from J, with 4 bases between. This CDR3 has 11 amino acids. The CDR3 protein is CASSYEDTQYF. CDR3 DNA: TGTGCCAGCAGTTACGAAGATACGCAGTATTTT.

The chain links TRBV6-1 to TRBJ1-1, with 11 bases fitting TRBD1. The CDR3 loop spans 15 amino acids. With V trimmed by 7 bases and J by 4 bases, 8 bases remained unmatched. Germline V gives CDR1 MNHNS, CDR2 SASEGT. The chain's CDR3 is CASIRTGGRVTEAFF. The CDR3 nucleotides read TGTGCCAGCATTAGGACAGGGGGCCGTGTCACTGAAGCTTTCTTT.

This clonotype was recorded a few times. The chain uses TRBV5-5 and TRBJ1-1; 11 nucleotides match TRBD1. Germline V gene lookup returns CDR1 SGHKS and CDR2 YYEKEE (reference sequence). The CDR3 runs to 19 residues. With V trimmed by 0 bases and J by 3 bases, 13 bases remained unmatched. CDR3: CASSLEFGGRGQGDTEAFF. The CDR3 DNA reads TGTGCCAGCAGCTTGGAATTTGGCGGCCGGGGACAGGGGGACACTGAAGCTTTCTTT.